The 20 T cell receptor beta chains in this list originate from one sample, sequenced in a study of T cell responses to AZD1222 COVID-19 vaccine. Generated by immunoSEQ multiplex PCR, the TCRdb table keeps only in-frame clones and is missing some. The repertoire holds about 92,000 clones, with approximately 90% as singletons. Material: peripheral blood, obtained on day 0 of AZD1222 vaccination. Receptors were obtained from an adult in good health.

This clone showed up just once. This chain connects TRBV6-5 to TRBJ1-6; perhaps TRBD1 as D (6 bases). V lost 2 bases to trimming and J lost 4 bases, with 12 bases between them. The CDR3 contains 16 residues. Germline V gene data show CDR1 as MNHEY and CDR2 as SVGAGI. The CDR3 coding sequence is TGTGCCAGCAGTTACGACAGGCCGGGGTATAATTCACCCCTCCACTTT. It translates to CASSYDRPGYNSPLHF.

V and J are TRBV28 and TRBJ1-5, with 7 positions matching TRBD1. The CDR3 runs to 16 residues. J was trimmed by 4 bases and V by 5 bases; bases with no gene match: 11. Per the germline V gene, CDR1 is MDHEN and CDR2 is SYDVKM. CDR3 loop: CASSILQGTANQPQHF. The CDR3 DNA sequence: TGTGCCAGCAGTATATTACAAGGGACAGCAAATCAGCCCCAGCATTTT.

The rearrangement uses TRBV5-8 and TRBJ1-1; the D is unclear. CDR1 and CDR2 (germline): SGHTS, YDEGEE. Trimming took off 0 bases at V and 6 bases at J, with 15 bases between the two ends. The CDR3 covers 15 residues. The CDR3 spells CASSLVRTVNPEAFF. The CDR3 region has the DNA TGTGCCAGCAGCTTGGTTCGGACGGTAAACCCTGAAGCTTTCTTT. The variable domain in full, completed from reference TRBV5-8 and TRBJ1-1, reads EAGVTQSPTHLIKTRGQQATLRCSPISGHTSVYWYQQALGLGLQFLLWYDEGEERNRGNFPPRFSGRQFPNYSSELNVNALELEDSALYLCASSLVRTVNPEAFFGQGTRLTVV.

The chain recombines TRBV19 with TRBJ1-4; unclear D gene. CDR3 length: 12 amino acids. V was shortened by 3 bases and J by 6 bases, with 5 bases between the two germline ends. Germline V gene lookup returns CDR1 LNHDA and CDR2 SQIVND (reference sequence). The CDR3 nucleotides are TGTGCCAGTAGTATTGGGGATGAAAAACTGTTTTTT. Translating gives CASSIGDEKLFF.

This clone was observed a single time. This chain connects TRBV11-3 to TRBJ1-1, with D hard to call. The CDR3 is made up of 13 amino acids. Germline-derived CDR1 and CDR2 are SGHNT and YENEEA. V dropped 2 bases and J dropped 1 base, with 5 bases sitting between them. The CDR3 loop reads CASSLSGNTEAFF. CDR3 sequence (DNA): TGTGCCAGCAGCTTATCAGGGAACACTGAAGCTTTCTTT.

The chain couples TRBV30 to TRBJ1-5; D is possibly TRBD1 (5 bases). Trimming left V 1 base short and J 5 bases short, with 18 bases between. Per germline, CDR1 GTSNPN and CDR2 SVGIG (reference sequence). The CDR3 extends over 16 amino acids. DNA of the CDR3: TGTGCCTGGAGTGCCCTTTCTGGGGGACGAGATCAGCCCCAGCATTTT. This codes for CAWSALSGGRDQPQHF.

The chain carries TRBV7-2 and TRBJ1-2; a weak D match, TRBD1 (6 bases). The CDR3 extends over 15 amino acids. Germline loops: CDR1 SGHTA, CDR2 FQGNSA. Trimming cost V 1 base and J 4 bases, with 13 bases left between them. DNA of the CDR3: TGTGCCAGCAGCTTAGGATACGGACAGCTCTATGGCTACACCTTC. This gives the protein CASSLGYGQLYGYTF. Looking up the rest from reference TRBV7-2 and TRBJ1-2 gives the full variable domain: GAGVSQSPSNKVTEKGKDVELRCDPISGHTALYWYRQSLGQGLEFLIYFQGNSAPDKSGLPSDRFSAERTGGSVSTLTIQRTQQEDSAVYLCASSLGYGQLYGYTFGSGTRLTVV.

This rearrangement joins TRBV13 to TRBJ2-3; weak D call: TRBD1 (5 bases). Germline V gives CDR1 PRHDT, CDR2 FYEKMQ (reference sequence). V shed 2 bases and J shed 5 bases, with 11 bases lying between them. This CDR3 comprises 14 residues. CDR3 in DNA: TGTGCCAGCAGCTTACTTTGGGGCGGAGATACGCAGTATTTT. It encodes CASSLLWGGDTQYF.

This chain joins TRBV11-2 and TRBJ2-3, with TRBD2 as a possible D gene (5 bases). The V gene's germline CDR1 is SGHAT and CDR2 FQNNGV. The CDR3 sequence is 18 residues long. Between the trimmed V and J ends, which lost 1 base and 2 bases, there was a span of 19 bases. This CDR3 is CASSLVSRLILPTDTQYF. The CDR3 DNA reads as TGTGCCAGCAGCTTAGTGAGCCGACTAATACTTCCCACAGATACGCAGTATTTT.

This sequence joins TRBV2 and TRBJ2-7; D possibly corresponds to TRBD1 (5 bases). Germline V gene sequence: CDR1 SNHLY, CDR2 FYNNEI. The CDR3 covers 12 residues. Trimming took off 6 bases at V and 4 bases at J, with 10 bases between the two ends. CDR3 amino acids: CASRERQYEQYF. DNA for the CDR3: TGTGCCAGCAGAGAACGACAGTACGAGCAGTACTTC.

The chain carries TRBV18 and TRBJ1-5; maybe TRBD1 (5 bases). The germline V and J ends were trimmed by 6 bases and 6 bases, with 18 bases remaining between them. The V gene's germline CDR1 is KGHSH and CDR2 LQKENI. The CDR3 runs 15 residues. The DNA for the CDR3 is TGTGCCAGCTCCCCCGGGTCAGGGCGCGGTCAGCCCCAGCATTTT. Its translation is CASSPGSGRGQPQHF.

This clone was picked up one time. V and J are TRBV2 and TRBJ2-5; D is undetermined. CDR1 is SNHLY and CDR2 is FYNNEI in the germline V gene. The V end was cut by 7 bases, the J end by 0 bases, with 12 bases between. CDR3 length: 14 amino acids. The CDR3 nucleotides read TGTGCCAGCAAGGGTGGAAGCGACCAAGAGACCCAGTACTTC. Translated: CASKGGSDQETQYF.

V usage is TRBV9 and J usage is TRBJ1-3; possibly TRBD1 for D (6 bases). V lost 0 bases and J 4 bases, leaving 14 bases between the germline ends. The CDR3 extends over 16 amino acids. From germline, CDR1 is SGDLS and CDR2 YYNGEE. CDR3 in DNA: TGTGCCAGCAGCGTAGGTGGGGGCCGGGGAGGAAACACCATATATTTT. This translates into CASSVGGGRGGNTIYF.

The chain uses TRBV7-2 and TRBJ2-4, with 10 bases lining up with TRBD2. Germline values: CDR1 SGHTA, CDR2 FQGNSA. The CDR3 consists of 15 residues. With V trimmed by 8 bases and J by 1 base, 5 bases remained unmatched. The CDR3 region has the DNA TGTGCCAGCCAAGATAGCGGGGGGGCCAAAAACATTCAGTACTTC. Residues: CASQDSGGAKNIQYF.

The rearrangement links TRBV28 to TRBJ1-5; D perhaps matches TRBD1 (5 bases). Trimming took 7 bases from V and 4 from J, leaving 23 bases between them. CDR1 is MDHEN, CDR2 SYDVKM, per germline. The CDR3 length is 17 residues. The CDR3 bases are TGTGCCAGCATACTCGGGGGTACTGGGCGGTTTAATCAGCCCCAGCATTTT. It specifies CASILGGTGRFNQPQHF.

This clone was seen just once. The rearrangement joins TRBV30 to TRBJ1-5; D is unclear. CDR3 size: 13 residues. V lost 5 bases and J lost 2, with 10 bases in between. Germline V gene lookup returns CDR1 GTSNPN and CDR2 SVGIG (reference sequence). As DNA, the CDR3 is TGTGCCTGGGGGTATGGTGGCAATCAGCCCCAGCATTTT. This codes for CAWGYGGNQPQHF.

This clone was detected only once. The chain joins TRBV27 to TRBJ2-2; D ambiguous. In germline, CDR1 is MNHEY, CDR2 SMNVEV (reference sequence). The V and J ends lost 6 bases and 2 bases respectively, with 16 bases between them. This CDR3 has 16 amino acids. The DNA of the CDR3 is TGTGCCAGCAGCCCGCGGCCCACATTCAACACCGGGGAGCTGTTTTTT. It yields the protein CASSPRPTFNTGELFF.

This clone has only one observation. The CDR3 DNA reads TGTGCCAGCAGTTCCCTCGGGCAGGGAACTAACTATGGCTACACCTTC. Translated, it gives CASSSLGQGTNYGYTF. The chain joins TRBV6-5 to TRBJ1-2, with D maybe TRBD1 (5 bases). CDR1 and CDR2 (germline): MNHEY, SVGAGI. The CDR3 loop spans 16 amino acids. V was shortened by 4 bases and J by 0 bases, with 15 bases between the two germline ends.

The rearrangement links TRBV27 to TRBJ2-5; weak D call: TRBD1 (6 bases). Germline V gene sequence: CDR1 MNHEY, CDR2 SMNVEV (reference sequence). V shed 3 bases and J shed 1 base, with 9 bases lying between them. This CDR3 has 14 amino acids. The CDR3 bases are TGTGCCAGCAGTTTTATGGGGGCCCAAGAGACCCAGTACTTC. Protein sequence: CASSFMGAQETQYF.

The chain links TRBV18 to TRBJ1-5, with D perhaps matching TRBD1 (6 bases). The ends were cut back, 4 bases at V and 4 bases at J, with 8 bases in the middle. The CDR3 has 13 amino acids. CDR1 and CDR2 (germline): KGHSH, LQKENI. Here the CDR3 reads CASSRDKNQPQHF. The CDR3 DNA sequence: TGTGCCAGCTCACGGGACAAGAATCAGCCCCAGCATTTT.